The 14 T cell receptor beta chains in this list originate from one sample, sequenced in a study of response to subunit inactivated influenza vaccine. A single record per CDR3 protein comes from TCRdb applying MiXCR to the RT-PCR reads. The data hold roughly 500,000 distinct CDR3 sequences, with approximately 22% observed a single time. The data were also submitted as part of a second study, on T cells expressing NK-cell markers. From that study: 5'RACE template switching with UMIs produced the TCR beta cDNA.

The input for sequencing was CD4+ T cells sorted from PBMCs, taken about 12 days after vaccination. These receptors all stem from a man in his fifties or sixties who received an inactivated influenza vaccine.

This clonotype came up a few times. The J gene is TRBJ2-1, the V gene TRBV20-1; D gene uncertain. V lost 1 base and J lost 4, with 20 bases in between. The CDR3 consists of 17 residues. Germline CDR1 reads DFQATT; CDR2 reads SNEGSKA (reference sequence). As DNA, the CDR3 is TGCAGTGCTAGAGCCGCGGTCCGCCCCATGGGGTACAATGAGCAGTTCTTC. Its translation: CSARAAVRPMGYNEQFF.

The chain combines TRBV20-1 with TRBJ1-1, with D possibly being TRBD1 (5 bases). Germline CDR1 and CDR2: DFQATT and SNEGSKA (reference sequence). This CDR3 spans 15 amino acids. V was trimmed by 3 bases and J by 0 bases, leaving 14 bases between them. The CDR3 DNA reads as TGCAGTGCTAGCACAGGCCGGAGCATGAACACTGAAGCTTTCTTT. Amino acid sequence: CSASTGRSMNTEAFF.

This chain links TRBV7-3 with TRBJ1-1; D is undetermined. This CDR3 comprises 14 residues. The V end lost 0 bases, the J end lost 4 bases, and 9 bases lay between the germline ends. Per germline, CDR1 SGHTA and CDR2 FQGTGA. CDR3 sequence (DNA): TGTGCCAGCAGCTTAACCAAGGAGGGCACTGAAGCTTTCTTT. Its translation: CASSLTKEGTEAFF.

This clonotype has just a few counts. This sequence joins TRBV12-3 or TRBV12-4 and TRBJ2-3, with 10 bases that match TRBD2. J gave up 6 bases and V 5 bases, and 17 bases lay outside the gene matches. The CDR3 has 18 residues. CDR3 protein: CASSLRGSASGRTDTQYF. CDR3 sequence (DNA): TGTGCCAGCAGTCTCCGGGGATCTGCTAGCGGGAGAACGGATACGCAGTATTTT.

The chain links TRBV9 to TRBJ1-2, with D perhaps matching TRBD1 (5 bases). Germline lookup yields CDR1 SGDLS and CDR2 YYNGEE. Trimming took off 3 bases at V and 8 bases at J, with 14 bases between the two ends. The CDR3 totals 13 residues. The CDR3 DNA follows: TGTGCCAGCAGCGGGGCTTTGAAGGGGGGCTACACCTTC. Its translation is CASSGALKGGYTF.

The chain joins TRBV20-1 to TRBJ2-5; D unresolved. The CDR3 spans 10 residues. Germline CDR1 is DFQATT and CDR2 is SNEGSKA (reference sequence). The V end lost 8 bases, the J end lost 5 bases, and 9 bases lay between the germline ends. The CDR3 is CSPLGETQYF. CDR3 nucleotides: TGCAGTCCCCTGGGGGAGACCCAGTACTTC.

In its sample, this clonotype was seen many times. This chain joins TRBV7-2 and TRBJ1-1, with 9 bases fitting TRBD1. Unmatched junction bases numbered 6, after V lost 0 bases and J lost 7 bases. The CDR3 runs 15 residues. Germline-derived CDR1 and CDR2 are SGHTA and FQGNSA. CDR3 region: CASSLAPGTGSEAFF. As DNA, the CDR3 is TGTGCCAGCAGCTTAGCGCCTGGGACAGGGAGTGAAGCTTTCTTT.

This sequence joins TRBV4-3 and TRBJ2-7; D is perhaps TRBD1 (6 bases). Germline lookup yields CDR1 LGHNA and CDR2 YSLEER. V was trimmed by 0 bases and J by 9 bases, leaving 12 bases between them. The CDR3 contains 13 residues. CDR3 DNA: TGCGCCAGCAGCCAAGATATAGGGGGTGTGCAGTACTTC. It is translated as CASSQDIGGVQYF.

The rearrangement joins TRBV7-9 to TRBJ1-1; no clear D gene. V lost 5 bases, J lost 3 bases, and 7 bases lay in between. From germline, CDR1 is SEHNR and CDR2 FQNEAQ (reference sequence). The CDR3 totals 12 residues. The CDR3 reads CASSRTYTEAFF. CDR3 coding DNA: TGTGCCAGCAGCCGGACCTACACTGAAGCTTTCTTT.

The chain employs TRBV12-3 or TRBV12-4 and TRBJ1-3, with 12 positions matching TRBD1. The J segment lost 7 bases and the V segment lost 6 bases, leaving 4 bases of the junction unmatched. The CDR3 is made up of 14 amino acids. The CDR3 nucleotides are TGTGCCAGCAGAGGGACAGGGGGCTGGAACACCATATATTTT. Its translation is CASRGTGGWNTIYF.

This clonotype was recorded a few times. V gene TRBV19 combines with J gene TRBJ2-7; D may match TRBD1 or TRBD2 (6 bases each). Trimming removed 3 bases from V and 5 bases from J, with 26 bases in between. This CDR3 has 18 amino acids. CDR1 LNHDA and CDR2 SQIVND come from the germline V gene (reference sequence). This chain's CDR3 is CASSIYYGRGRQDHEQYF. The CDR3 DNA follows: TGTGCCAGTAGTATCTATTACGGGCGGGGCAGACAGGACCACGAGCAGTACTTC.

This clonotype was picked up a small number of times. The V and J genes are TRBV5-1 and TRBJ2-7; D is uncertain. V lost 0 bases and J 6 bases, leaving 7 bases between the germline ends. This CDR3 is built from 12 residues. Per germline, CDR1 SGHRS and CDR2 YFSETQ. The CDR3 sequence is CASSLDRAEQYF. As DNA, the CDR3 is TGCGCCAGCAGCTTGGATAGGGCCGAGCAGTACTTC.

This clonotype was seen a handful of times. This chain links TRBV4-3 with TRBJ2-3; possible D gene TRBD1, 6 bases. V gave up 4 bases and J gave up 2 bases, with 13 bases separating them. Germline V lookup: CDR1 LGHNA, CDR2 YSLEER. This CDR3 region has 15 residues. As DNA, the CDR3 is TGCGCCAGCAGCCTGCGTTCAGGGGTCACAGATACGCAGTATTTT. Encoded protein: CASSLRSGVTDTQYF.

A single count supports this clonotype. The CDR3, as DNA: TGCAGTGCTAGAGTTCCTAACAGGGGGCGCGGAGATACGCAGTATTTT. Translating it yields CSARVPNRGRGDTQYF. V is TRBV20-1 and J is TRBJ2-3; 9 nucleotides agree with TRBD1. Germline V gene lookup returns CDR1 DFQATT and CDR2 SNEGSKA (reference sequence). This CDR3 region has 16 residues. V lost 1 base, J lost 5 bases, and 10 bases stayed unmatched.